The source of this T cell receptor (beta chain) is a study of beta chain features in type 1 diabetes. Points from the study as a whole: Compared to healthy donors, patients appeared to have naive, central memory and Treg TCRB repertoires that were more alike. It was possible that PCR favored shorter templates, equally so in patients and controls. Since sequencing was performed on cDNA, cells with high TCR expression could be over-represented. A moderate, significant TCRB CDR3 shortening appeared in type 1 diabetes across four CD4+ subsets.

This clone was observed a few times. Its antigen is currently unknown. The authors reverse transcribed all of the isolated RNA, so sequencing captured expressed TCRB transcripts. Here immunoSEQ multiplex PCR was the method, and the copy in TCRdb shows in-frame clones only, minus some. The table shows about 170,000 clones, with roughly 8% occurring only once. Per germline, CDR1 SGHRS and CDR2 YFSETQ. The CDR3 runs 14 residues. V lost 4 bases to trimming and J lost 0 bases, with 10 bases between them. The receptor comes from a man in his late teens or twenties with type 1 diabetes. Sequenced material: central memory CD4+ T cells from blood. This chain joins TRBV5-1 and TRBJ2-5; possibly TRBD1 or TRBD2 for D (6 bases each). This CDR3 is CASSMGGNQETQYF. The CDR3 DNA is TGCGCCAGCAGCATGGGGGGCAACCAAGAGACCCAGTACTTC.